These T cell receptor beta chains were read from a single sample in a study of shared clonotypes between healthy human individuals. The table came from immunoSEQ multiplex PCR; TCRdb's copy has only in-frame clones and leaves some out. The repertoire holds some 2,100,000 clones, with under 95% as singletons. What was sequenced was naive CD8+ T cells from PBMCs. These receptors all come from a young man in good health. Some clones in this sample may be carry-over from other donors' samples. CDR3s include the opening cysteine and the closing phenylalanine or tryptophan. D genes are given only for firm matches. Size values are once, few and many counts, or a class for expanded clones, and some rows have none.

d_call clone_size j_call v_call cdr3_nt cdr3_aa
NA few TRBJ2-7 TRBV2 TGTGCCAGCAGGCAGGGCCTCCGATACTACGAGCAGTACTTC CASRQGLRYYEQYF
NA NA TRBJ2-5 TRBV7-6 TGTGCCAGCAGGCCCCAAGGGGGGGAGACCCAGTACTTC CASRPQGGETQYF
NA NA TRBJ1-1 TRBV19 TGTGCCAGTAGTAGGGTCCGGGTTGAGGCTCTCACTGAAGCTTTCTTT CASSRVRVEALTEAFF
NA NA TRBJ1-5 TRBV21-1 TGTGCCAGCAGCAGGATCCGGGTCCCAAATCAGCCCCAGCATTTT CASSRIRVPNQPQHF
NA NA TRBJ2-1 TRBV7-8 TGTGCCAGCTTTCCTCCGGGACGCAATGAGCAGTTCTTC CASFPPGRNEQFF
TRBD2 NA TRBJ2-7 TRBV5-1 TGCGCCAGCAGCTCCGGGGCTAGCGGCTCCTACGAGCAGTACTTC CASSSGASGSYEQYF
NA NA TRBJ1-5 TRBV27 TGTGCCAGCAGGATCGGGGGGGGTAATCAGCCCCAGCATTTT CASRIGGGNQPQHF
NA NA TRBJ1-2 TRBV10-2 TGCGCCAGCAGTGATCAGGGAACAAACTATGGCTACACCTTC CASSDQGTNYGYTF
NA once TRBJ2-1 TRBV29-1 TGCAGCGTTGGCGGGGTCGACTACAATGAGCAGTTCTTC CSVGGVDYNEQFF
NA NA TRBJ1-1 TRBV4-3 TGCGCCAGCAGCCAAGATAATAGGAACACTGAAGCTTTCTTT CASSQDNRNTEAFF
TRBD2 NA TRBJ2-1 TRBV27 TGTGCCAGCAGTTTAGGGAGGGGACCAGAGCAGTTCTTC CASSLGRGPEQFF
TRBD2 NA TRBJ2-3 TRBV13 TGTGCCAGCAGCTTTTTGACTAGCCCCGGCACAGATACGCAGTATTTT CASSFLTSPGTDTQYF
NA NA TRBJ2-1 TRBV4-1 TGCGCCAGCAGCTCCCAGCGTAGCTCCTACAATGAGCAGTTCTTC CASSSQRSSYNEQFF
NA NA TRBJ2-1 TRBV7-3 TGTGCCAGCAGCTTGTTGCCGGGACCCTACAATGAGCAGTTCTTC CASSLLPGPYNEQFF
NA NA TRBJ2-2 TRBV5-1 TGCGCCAGCAGCTTATTTCGGGTCAGCACCGGGGAGCTGTTTTTT CASSLFRVSTGELFF
NA once TRBJ2-7 TRBV4-3 TGCGCCAGCAGCCAAGAATTACAGGGCCTTTCCTACGAGCAGTACTTC CASSQELQGLSYEQYF
NA NA TRBJ2-5 TRBV5-8 TGTGCCAGCAGCCTCTCCGGGGCCTCGGTGGAGACCCAGTACTTC CASSLSGASVETQYF
NA NA TRBJ2-3 TRBV5-6 TGTGCCAGCAGCGTGGACCAGGGTTTTGGCGATACGCAGTATTTT CASSVDQGFGDTQYF
NA NA TRBJ2-7 TRBV7-3 TGTGCCAGCAGCTTATATAGAGGCTACGAGCAGTACTTC CASSLYRGYEQYF
NA NA TRBJ1-1 TRBV7-9 TGTGCCAGCAGCCCGGGGACCGAACCGTACCCCATGAACACTGAAGCTTTCTTT CASSPGTEPYPMNTEAFF
TRBD2 NA TRBJ2-7 TRBV28 TGTGCCAGCAGAGCAATCCTAGCGGACTACTACGAGCAGTACTTC CASRAILADYYEQYF
NA once TRBJ2-5 TRBV29-1 TGCAGCGTTGGGCACGGGTACCAAGAGACCCAGTACTTC CSVGHGYQETQYF
TRBD1 NA TRBJ1-5 TRBV6-1 TGTGCCAGCAGGGGACAGATAAGCAATCAGCCCCAGCATTTT CASRGQISNQPQHF
TRBD1 NA TRBJ2-1 TRBV4-1 TGCGCCAGCAGCCAAGGAACAGGGGGCTGGGATGAGCAGTTCTTC CASSQGTGGWDEQFF
TRBD1 NA TRBJ1-1 TRBV7-6 TGTGCCAGCAGCTTAGGACAGGGACTGGCTGAAGCTTTCTTT CASSLGQGLAEAFF
NA NA TRBJ1-6 TRBV28 TGTGCCAGCAGTTTAGCGCTGGGCAGCGGGCACTCACCCCTCCACTTT CASSLALGSGHSPLHF
NA NA TRBJ2-3 TRBV15 TGTGCCACCAGCAGATCCGCAGGGTTCCAAGATACGCAGTATTTT CATSRSAGFQDTQYF
NA once TRBJ1-1 TRBV6-4 TGTGCCGCTGCGGCTGGTTGGGGCACTGAAGCTTTCTTT CAAAAGWGTEAFF
NA NA TRBJ2-7 TRBV28 TGTGCCAGCAGTTTCTCTGCATTTAGCGGATCCTACGAGCAGTACTTC CASSFSAFSGSYEQYF
NA once TRBJ1-1 TRBV7-9 TGTGCCAGCAGCCTCTATAGTAGGGGCACTGAAGCTTTCTTT CASSLYSRGTEAFF
NA NA TRBJ1-4 TRBV5-6 TGTGCCAGCAGCTTGGGAGGGCTCTCTAATGAAAAACTGTTTTTT CASSLGGLSNEKLFF
NA once TRBJ2-7 TRBV6-6 TGTGCCAGCAGTCCCGGGCCCTGGGCCTACGAGCAGTACTTC CASSPGPWAYEQYF
NA NA TRBJ2-7 TRBV4-1 TGCGCCAGCAGTCAAGGGGCACTATTCTACGAGCAGTACTTC CASSQGALFYEQYF
NA once TRBJ1-3 TRBV27 TGTGCCAGCAGTTTTTCCTACAGCAACTCTGGAAACACCATATATTTT CASSFSYSNSGNTIYF
TRBD1 NA TRBJ2-7 TRBV27 TGTGCCAGCAGTCCATCGACAGGGTCAATCTCCTACGAGCAGTACTTC CASSPSTGSISYEQYF